Sequencing of this T cell receptor (beta chain) was carried out in a study of blood T cell repertoires in COVID-19. Study details: Sample material is recorded as cDNA or gDNA derived from T cells, B-cell-depleted T cells, or PBMCs.

The repertoire was sequenced with immunoSEQ multiplex PCR; TCRdb's copy has only in-frame clones and lacks some. The data contain over 60,000 clones, just under 80% of them singletons. The CDR3 sequence is 15 residues long. Trimming removed 1 base from V and 10 bases from J; junction bases left unmatched: 7. CDR1 is SGHVS and CDR2 is FNYEAQ in the germline V gene. The rearrangement uses TRBV7-6 and TRBJ1-6; 7 bases line up with TRBD1. Material: peripheral blood. This receptor was identified in a human donor in a cohort sampled during active COVID-19. The CDR3 bases are TGTGCCAGCAGCTTAGTTACAGGGGTCAGGTCACCCCTCCACTTT. Translated: CASSLVTGVRSPLHF.